These 13 T cell receptor beta chains came from one sample sequenced in a study of shared clonotypes between healthy human individuals (dated by TCRdb to the early 2020s). CD8 naive samples consisted of CD45RO-negative cells that were positively selected for CCR7, yielding a CD45RA+CCR7+ population without TemRA cells. The method behind the library was the immunoSEQ multiplex PCR assay. TCRdb provides this immuneACCESS table in a form limited to in-frame rearrangements. Some clones are lacking; in checked studies, under half of them reflect an unresolved V gene, and why the rest are absent is not known. This sample is represented by a few million clones; about 94% of them were singletons. Of the sample, around 1.7% is held by the ten largest clones. Sequenced sample: naive CD8+ T cells from PBMCs. The meaning of the sample's cell subset or site label: CD45RA+CCR7+. The receptors shown here come from a man younger than 30 in good health. Some clones in this sample may be carry-over from other donors' samples.

This chain links TRBV10-1 with TRBJ2-7, with 8 bases matching TRBD1. The length of the CDR3 is 16 residues. The ends lost 0 bases at V and 2 bases at J; junction bases unmatched: 6. Germline V CDR1 and CDR2: WNHNN, SYGVQD (reference sequence). The CDR3 DNA is TGCGCCAGCAGTGAGTCTCCGGGGACAGGTGCCTACGAGCAGTACTTC. This codes for CASSESPGTGAYEQYF.

The V and J genes are TRBV28 and TRBJ2-5; D might be TRBD2 (5 bases). With 3 bases removed from V and 1 base from J, the gap between germline ends came to 30 bases. Germline CDR1 MDHEN, CDR2 SYDVKM. The CDR3 consists of 21 residues. The CDR3 loop reads CASSFVEYEGQAGETQETQYF. In nucleotides, the CDR3 is TGTGCCAGCAGTTTCGTTGAGTATGAGGGCCAGGCGGGTGAAACCCAAGAGACCCAGTACTTC.

The chain employs TRBV4-1 and TRBJ1-1; D ambiguous. The V end was cut by 4 bases, the J end by 1 base, with 13 bases between. The CDR3 extends over 15 amino acids. CDR1 is MGHRA, CDR2 YSYEKL, per germline. DNA for the CDR3: TGCGCCAGCAGCCTCCTATACGCCCAGAACACTGAAGCTTTCTTT. Protein product: CASSLLYAQNTEAFF.

J is TRBJ2-5 and V is TRBV18; 8 nucleotides match TRBD2. Germline V CDR1 and CDR2: KGHSH, LQKENI. This CDR3 has 17 residues. The ends lost 0 bases at V and 5 bases at J; junction bases unmatched: 11. CDR3 DNA sequence: TGTGCCAGCTCACCACCTATCTCAGGCGAGCGGGAGGAGACCCAGTACTTC. This gives the protein CASSPPISGEREETQYF.

The V call is TRBV5-6, the J call TRBJ2-3; D perhaps matches TRBD2 (6 bases). Deletions cut 0 bases from V and 2 bases from J, with 13 bases between. Germline V gives CDR1 SGHDT, CDR2 YYEEEE. This CDR3 comprises 16 residues. In DNA, the CDR3 is TGTGCCAGCAGCTTGGAACTAGCACGGGCCACAGATACGCAGTATTTT. Its protein product is CASSLELARATDTQYF.

The rearrangement uses TRBV7-9 and TRBJ2-7, with 7 positions matching TRBD1. The CDR3 covers 11 residues. The trim removed 8 bases at V and 5 bases at J, leaving 3 bases unmatched. CDR1 is SEHNR and CDR2 is FQNEAQ in the germline V gene (reference sequence). CDR3 amino acids: CASEGADEQYF. CDR3 DNA: TGTGCCAGCGAGGGGGCGGACGAGCAGTACTTC. Full variable domain (missing parts from reference TRBV7-9 and TRBJ2-7): DTGVSQNPRHKITKRGQNVTFRCDPISEHNRLYWYRQTLGQGPEFLTYFQNEAQLEKSRLLSDRFSAERPKGSFSTLEIQRTEQGDSAMYLCASEGADEQYFGPGTRLTVT.

The V gene is TRBV7-9, the J gene TRBJ2-5; 9 bases line up with TRBD1. This CDR3 contains 14 residues. J was trimmed by 5 bases and V by 5 bases; bases with no gene match: 6. The V gene's germline CDR1 is SEHNR and CDR2 FQNEAQ (reference sequence). CDR3 bases: TGTGCCAGCAGCGGGGACAGGGCGGTGGAGACCCAGTACTTC. Amino acid sequence: CASSGDRAVETQYF.

Turning to this clone: Other nucleotide sequences in the sample specify the same CDR3. This sequence joins TRBV7-6 and TRBJ1-1; D ambiguous. With 5 bases removed from V and 0 bases from J, the gap between germline ends came to 7 bases. This CDR3 has 13 residues. Looked up from germline, CDR1 is SGHVS and CDR2 is FNYEAQ. In DNA, the CDR3 is TGTGCCAGCAGCAGCGGGCTGAACACTGAAGCTTTCTTT. Its protein product is CASSSGLNTEAFF.

This clone appeared a single time. The chain combines TRBV7-6 with TRBJ2-5; 9 bases align to TRBD2. J lost 5 bases, V lost 2 bases, and 9 bases had no gene match. This CDR3 has 16 amino acids. CDR1 is SGHVS and CDR2 is FNYEAQ in the germline V gene. CDR3 bases: TGTGCCAGCAGCTTACTGGGCGGGAGGGCCCAGGAGACCCAGTACTTC. Residues: CASSLLGGRAQETQYF.

The V and J genes are TRBV28 and TRBJ2-5, with 12 bases lining up with TRBD1. Germline V lookup: CDR1 MDHEN, CDR2 SYDVKM. The CDR3 contains 19 residues. V lost 5 bases and J lost 5; bases outside the gene matches: 18. The CDR3 sequence is CASSDQIRDRGLESETQYF. The CDR3, as DNA: TGTGCCAGCAGTGACCAGATCCGGGACAGGGGGCTGGAGTCGGAGACCCAGTACTTC.

The rearrangement uses TRBV10-1 and TRBJ2-1; D is unclear. CDR3 size: 13 residues. The V end was cut by 4 bases, the J end by 7 bases, with 11 bases between. CDR1 is WNHNN, CDR2 SYGVQD, per germline (reference sequence). The CDR3 loop is CASSGALSNEQFF. The CDR3 DNA reads as TGCGCCAGCAGTGGCGCTCTCTCGAATGAGCAGTTCTTC.

Notes on this clone: The sample holds other DNA sequences that translate to the same CDR3. The chain uses TRBV27 and TRBJ2-1, with TRBD1 matching 10 bases. Germline CDR1 and CDR2: MNHEY and SMNVEV (reference sequence). The J segment lost 0 bases and the V segment lost 4 bases, leaving 3 bases of the junction unmatched. CDR3 length: 16 residues. CDR3 bases: TGTGCCAGCAGTTCTCGACAGGGGGCCTCCTACAATGAGCAGTTCTTC. Protein: CASSSRQGASYNEQFF.

This chain connects TRBV30 to TRBJ2-7; possible D gene TRBD2, 5 bases. The CDR3 covers 12 residues. Trimming shortened V by 5 bases and J by 6 bases, and 14 bases separated the two germline ends. Germline CDR1 and CDR2: GTSNPN and SVGIG (reference sequence). The CDR3 DNA reads as TGTGCCTGGGGGTTCCGAGGAGGCGAGCAGTACTTC. Translated, it gives CAWGFRGGEQYF. Together with reference TRBV30 and TRBJ2-7, the CDR3 gives the full variable domain: SQTIHQWPATLVQPVGSPLSLECTVEGTSNPNLYWYRQAAGRGLQLLFYSVGIGQISSEVPQNLSASRPQDRQFILSSKKLLLSDSGFYLCAWGFRGGEQYFGPGTRLTVT.